The T cell receptor (beta chain) under discussion was sequenced for a study of regulatory T cells in long-lasting Graves disease. Time point reported: newly diagnosed GD, antithyroid drugs for less than 3 months. The TCR library was made from RNA extracted from PBMCs. Recruitment took place at an endocrinology department in Xi'an, China. The CDR3 consists of 14 residues. Germline-derived CDR1 and CDR2 are MDHEN and SYDVKM. Trimming cost V 10 bases and J 0 bases; bases outside gene matches: 3. According to the study, TCR beta libraries were built with iRepertoire HTBI primers and CDR3-region Arm-PCR. TCRdb reprocessed the multiplex PCR reads via MiXCR and lists one record per CDR3 protein. The top ten hold 7.8% of the sample, which has about 430,000 distinct CDR3 sequences, around 16% seen once. In its sample, this clonotype was seen many times. These sequences were also reported in another study, on T cells in Graves' hyperthyroidism and ophthalmopathy. Per that study: Patients aged 18 to 65 had newly diagnosed hyperthyroidism of under 2 months' duration. The study used the HTBI primer set for a first-round RT-PCR of the TCR CDR3. Researchers found most expanded thyroid clonotypes above 0.001 in blood as well.

The sample here was peripheral blood mononuclear cells (PBMCs), taken at new diagnosis, from a patient treated with antithyroid drugs. This clonotype was sampled from a woman aged 40 to 50 with Graves disease. The chain employs TRBV28 and TRBJ2-1; TRBD2 agrees at 10 bases. CDR3 amino acids: CAIVAGGSYNEQFF. The CDR3 bases are TGTGCCATCGTAGCGGGGGGCTCCTACAATGAGCAGTTCTTC.